Following are 21 T cell receptor beta chains from one sample sequenced in a study of blood T cell repertoires in COVID-19. Produced via immunoSEQ multiplex PCR; TCRdb's table is partial and in-frame only. The sample contains about 150,000 clones, about 76% of which appear only once. Sequences were obtained from peripheral blood. The receptors derive from a woman aged 70-85 years with COVID-19, enrolled during active disease.

The chain is built from TRBV5-1 and TRBJ1-5; tentative D call: TRBD1 (5 bases). CDR3 length equals 15 residues. The germline V gene encodes CDR1 SGHRS and CDR2 YFSETQ. The V end lost 0 bases, the J end lost 5 bases, and 12 bases lay between the germline ends. DNA of the CDR3: TGCGCCAGCAGCTTGGTTGCAGGGAGGGATCAGCCCCAGCATTTT. Translation gives CASSLVAGRDQPQHF.

This clone has more than one count but fewer than ten. The chain employs TRBV12-3 or TRBV12-4 and TRBJ2-1, with D possibly being TRBD1 (5 bases). The CDR3 covers 13 residues. V gave up 6 bases and J gave up 8 bases, with 14 bases separating them. The chain's CDR3 is CASRAAVRDEQFF. Written as DNA, the CDR3 is TGTGCCAGCAGGGCCGCTGTCAGGGATGAGCAGTTCTTC.

This rearrangement joins TRBV28 to TRBJ1-6; the D gene is possibly TRBD1 (5 bases). V was cut by 10 bases and J by 0 bases, with 7 bases left in between. The CDR3 has 13 residues. Germline V gives CDR1 MDHEN, CDR2 SYDVKM. CDR3 sequence: CATGHSYNSPLHF. CDR3 in DNA: TGTGCCACCGGACACTCCTATAATTCACCCCTCCACTTT.

The rearrangement joins TRBV29-1 to TRBJ2-1, with a weak D call TRBD1 (7 bases). V lost 3 bases, J lost 2 bases, and 14 bases lay in between. Germline CDR1 SQVTM, CDR2 ANQGSEA. The length of the CDR3 is 15 residues. The CDR3 sequence is CSVDRGQGAYNEQFF. DNA for the CDR3: TGCAGCGTTGATCGGGGGCAGGGGGCCTACAATGAGCAGTTCTTC.

The chain is built from TRBV2 and TRBJ2-7, with TRBD1 matching over 9 bases. Germline V CDR1 and CDR2: SNHLY, FYNNEI. CDR3 length: 15 amino acids. Trimming at V came to 8 bases and at J to 3 bases, leaving 11 bases not matched to a gene. CDR3 coding DNA: TGTGCCAGCGGGGGCCTGGACAGGGGAAACTACGAGCAGTACTTC. Translation gives CASGGLDRGNYEQYF.

This rearrangement joins TRBV30 to TRBJ1-3; a possible D gene is TRBD1 (5 bases). The CDR3 runs 15 residues. CDR1 GTSNPN and CDR2 SVGIG come from the germline V gene (reference sequence). The germline V and J ends were trimmed by 4 bases and 3 bases, with 16 bases remaining between them. CDR3 amino acids: CAWTIRSGFGNTIYF. As DNA, the CDR3 is TGTGCCTGGACCATCAGGTCAGGGTTTGGAAACACCATATATTTT.

The genes are TRBV1 and TRBJ1-2. TRBV1 is described as a pseudogene. The CDR3 is 14 amino acids. In DNA form, the CDR3 reads TGCACCAGCAGCCAAGCCAAGGGAGACTATGGCTACACCTTC. Translated: CTSSQAKGDYGYTF.

This clone turned up a few times. The chain recombines TRBV6-4 with TRBJ1-1, with D unclear. Trimming left V 3 bases short and J 7 bases short, with 15 bases between. The CDR3 covers 14 residues. Germline CDR1 is MRHNA and CDR2 is SNTAGT. In DNA form, the CDR3 reads TGTGCCAGCAGTGAAACGGGCCGGGATGGTGAAGCTTTCTTT. This encodes CASSETGRDGEAFF.

The J gene is TRBJ1-1, the V gene TRBV3-1 (or the pseudogene TRBV3-2); D is uncertain. This CDR3 has 14 residues. Germline V gene lookup returns CDR1 LGHDT and CDR2 YNNKEL (reference sequence). V lost 4 bases to trimming and J lost 3 bases, with 12 bases between them. The CDR3 DNA reads TGTGCCAGCAGCCTCGCGGGCGGGGACACTGAAGCTTTCTTT. Residues: CASSLAGGDTEAFF.

This sequence joins TRBV19 and TRBJ2-1; 7 bases agree with TRBD1. This CDR3 contains 15 residues. V shed 6 bases and J 0 bases; nucleotides not matched to a gene: 5. Germline V lookup: CDR1 LNHDA, CDR2 SQIVND (reference sequence). CDR3 sequence: CASRRQGSSYNEQFF. The CDR3 DNA reads TGTGCCAGTAGAAGACAGGGTAGCTCCTACAATGAGCAGTTCTTC.

V is TRBV30 and J is TRBJ1-5; weak D call: TRBD1 (5 bases). Germline values: CDR1 GTSNPN, CDR2 SVGIG (reference sequence). There are 14 residues in the CDR3. Trimming took 2 bases from V and 9 from J, leaving 17 bases between them. The CDR3 region is CAWSRMGGSWPQHF. CDR3 sequence (DNA): TGTGCCTGGAGTCGAATGGGGGGGTCTTGGCCCCAGCATTTT.

The rearrangement links TRBV2 to TRBJ1-4, with D unclear. Between the trimmed V and J ends, which lost 0 bases and 3 bases, there was a span of 8 bases. The CDR3 length is 15 residues. Germline values: CDR1 SNHLY, CDR2 FYNNEI. CDR3 sequence (DNA): TGTGCCAGCAGTGAAGCACCGGGTCCTAATGAAAAACTGTTTTTT. Its protein product is CASSEAPGPNEKLFF.

This chain links TRBV5-1 with TRBJ2-7; TRBD1 aligns across 7 bases. The CDR3 spans 13 residues. J was trimmed by 3 bases and V by 5 bases; bases with no gene match: 5. Germline CDR1 and CDR2: SGHRS and YFSETQ. Here the CDR3 reads CASRRDSYYEQYF. As DNA, the CDR3 is TGCGCCAGCAGAAGGGACAGTTACTACGAGCAGTACTTC.

This chain joins TRBV2 and TRBJ2-5; 9 nucleotides agree with TRBD1. V shed 6 bases, J shed 7 bases, and the junction held 12 bases outside the gene matches. CDR3 length: 15 residues. Looked up from germline, CDR1 is SNHLY and CDR2 is FYNNEI. CDR3 coding DNA: TGTGCCAGCAGGTCCGGTGGACAGGGGTATCGGACCCAGTACTTC. Translation gives CASRSGGQGYRTQYF.

This chain connects TRBV7-2 to TRBJ2-2, with 9 bases aligning to TRBD2. CDR3 size: 16 residues. The germline V gene has CDR1 SGHTA and CDR2 FQGNSA. With 5 bases clipped from V and 6 bases from J, the junction kept 10 bases outside the gene matches. As DNA, the CDR3 is TGTGCCAGCAGCCCGTGGAGCGGGGGGCCTGCCGGGGAGCTGTTTTTT. Translating it yields CASSPWSGGPAGELFF.

This chain joins TRBV6-5 and TRBJ1-1; possibly TRBD1 for D (6 bases). Germline V gene data show CDR1 as MNHEY and CDR2 as SVGAGI. Trimming removed 6 bases at V and 1 base at J, with 9 bases between. The CDR3 consists of 13 residues. CDR3 in amino acids: CASRRGQNTEAFF. Here the CDR3 DNA reads TGTGCCAGCAGGAGGGGACAGAACACTGAAGCTTTCTTT.

The V gene is TRBV5-1, the J gene TRBJ1-3; TRBD1 matches 7 bases. The CDR3 covers 21 residues. Germline trimming cut 0 bases from V and 0 bases from J; bases unmatched to any gene: 18. The V gene's germline CDR1 is SGHRS and CDR2 YFSETQ. CDR3 residues: CASSLVTLSQTGLNSGNTIYF. CDR3 sequence (DNA): TGCGCCAGCAGCTTGGTAACCCTATCCCAGACAGGGCTAAACTCTGGAAACACCATATATTTT.

This clone was detected only once. The chain links TRBV5-1 to TRBJ2-6, with a weak D call TRBD2 (5 bases). The CDR3 contains 15 residues. V lost 6 bases and J lost 0, with 10 bases in between. Germline CDR1 is SGHRS and CDR2 is YFSETQ. In DNA, the CDR3 is TGCGCCAGCACCAGAGAGGGCTCTGGGGCCAACGTCCTGACTTTC. It encodes CASTREGSGANVLTF.

Here the CDR3 DNA reads TGTGCCAGCAGCTTAGGGCAGGGGGGCAACTATGGCTACACCTTC. Translating it yields CASSLGQGGNYGYTF. This chain connects TRBV7-2 to TRBJ1-2; TRBD1 matches 7 bases. CDR3 length equals 15 residues. Trimming took 1 base from V and 2 from J; bases not matched to a gene: 4. Germline V lookup: CDR1 SGHTA, CDR2 FQGNSA.

The chain joins TRBV7-6 to TRBJ1-4, with TRBD1 matching over 7 bases. V shed 5 bases and J 8 bases; nucleotides not matched to a gene: 14. CDR3 length: 16 amino acids. Germline V lookup: CDR1 SGHVS, CDR2 FNYEAQ. CDR3 bases: TGTGCCAGCAGCCCTGAAGGGGGCAGGGGAAGAGAAAAACTGTTTTTT. This translates into CASSPEGGRGREKLFF.

The J gene is TRBJ1-2, the V gene TRBV7-3; D may be TRBD1 (5 bases). Germline assignment: CDR1 SGHTA and CDR2 FQGTGA. V was cut by 6 bases and J by 4 bases, with 18 bases left in between. There are 15 residues in the CDR3. The CDR3, as DNA: TGTGCCAGCAGTCCAACGACAGCGGGCGGCTATGGCTACACCTTC. Its translation is CASSPTTAGGYGYTF.